These 22 T cell receptor beta chains were all obtained from the same sample, sequenced in a study of early T cells in non-severe SARS-CoV-2 infection. From the 5' RACE reads, TCRdb called clonotypes with MiXCR, one entry per CDR3 protein. The data show some 98,000 distinct CDR3 sequences, with 8% to 13% seen just once and approximately 5% held by the top ten. Sequences were obtained from whole blood. Receptor source: an adult who was a healthcare worker with PCR-confirmed SARS-CoV-2 infection or an uninfected control (not recorded which).

In this sample, this clonotype turned up a few times. This chain joins TRBV5-1 and TRBJ2-3; D might be TRBD1 (5 bases). Germline V gives CDR1 SGHRS, CDR2 YFSETQ. The CDR3 is 14 amino acids. V dropped 4 bases and J dropped 4 bases, with 13 bases sitting between them. CDR3 DNA sequence: TGCGCCAGCAGCGCAGCGACAGCATCAGATACGCAGTATTTT. It codes for CASSAATASDTQYF.

The sample holds many counts of this clonotype. The V call is TRBV29-1, the J call TRBJ1-3; 8 bases match TRBD1. CDR3 size: 14 residues. Germline CDR1 is SQVTM and CDR2 is ANQGSEA. Unmatched junction bases numbered 9, after V lost 7 bases and J lost 4 bases. CDR3 nucleotides: TGCAGCGCCAGGACAGGGAAAAGCGGAAACACCATATATTTT. Encoded protein: CSARTGKSGNTIYF. The whole variable domain, remainder taken from reference TRBV29-1 and TRBJ1-3, is SAVISQKPSRDICQRGTSLTIQCQVDSQVTMMFWYRQQPGQSLTLIATANQGSEATYESGFVIDKFPISRPNLTFSTLTVSNMSPEDSSIYLCSARTGKSGNTIYFGEGSWLTVV.

There are many counts of this clonotype. J is TRBJ2-5 and V is TRBV7-8; D gene uncertain. V was cut by 8 bases and J by 1 base, with 14 bases left in between. The germline gives CDR1 SGHVS, CDR2 FQNEAQ. The CDR3 loop spans 14 amino acids. The CDR3 reads CASYPPGGQETQYF. The CDR3 DNA is TGTGCCAGCTATCCGCCTGGCGGCCAAGAGACCCAGTACTTC.

This clonotype was detected only once. The chain combines TRBV30 with TRBJ2-1; D is unclear. Deletions cut 1 base from V and 9 bases from J, with 19 bases between. From germline, CDR1 is GTSNPN and CDR2 SVGIG (reference sequence). The CDR3 has 15 amino acids. This CDR3 reads CAWSDRALIIGEQFF. The DNA of the CDR3 is TGTGCCTGGAGTGATCGAGCCTTGATTATTGGTGAGCAGTTCTTC.

This clonotype was found many times. V gene TRBV18 combines with J gene TRBJ2-5; TRBD1 aligns across 7 bases. J lost 2 bases, V lost 0 bases, and 9 bases had no gene match. The CDR3 consists of 17 residues. Germline V CDR1 and CDR2: KGHSH, LQKENI. The CDR3 sequence is CASSPPKQGKSQETQYF. The CDR3, as DNA: TGTGCCAGCTCACCACCTAAACAGGGGAAGTCACAAGAGACCCAGTACTTC.

This clonotype was counted many times. The gene calls are TRBV6-2 or TRBV6-3 and TRBJ2-1; 7 nucleotides match TRBD2. The V gene end was trimmed by 7 bases and the J gene end by 2 bases; junction bases not matched to a gene: 11. The CDR3 runs to 16 residues. Germline CDR1 is MNHEY and CDR2 is SVGEGT. CDR3 sequence reads: CASTTSALTPYNEQFF. The DNA of the CDR3 is TGTGCCAGCACCACTAGCGCGTTAACACCCTACAATGAGCAGTTCTTC.

This clonotype was found a few times. The junction departs from the called germline gene at one end, perhaps through a read error. The chain links TRBV20-1 to TRBJ2-7; D is perhaps TRBD1 or TRBD2 (5 bases each). This CDR3 spans 11 amino acids. The germline gives CDR1 DFQATT, CDR2 SNEGSKA (reference sequence). For the CDR3, the DNA is TGCAGTGCCTCTAGAGGGGACGTGAGAGGCTTC. This codes for CSASRGDVRGF.

V gene TRBV3-1 combines with J gene TRBJ2-3; 12 nucleotides align to TRBD2. CDR3 length: 16 amino acids. Germline V gives CDR1 LGHDT, CDR2 YNNKEL (reference sequence). V lost 1 base, J lost 2 bases, and 1 base stayed unmatched. For the CDR3, the DNA is TGTGCCAGCAGCCAAGGACTAGCGGGGGCCACAGATACGCAGTATTTT. Its protein is CASSQGLAGATDTQYF.

This clonotype was observed a few times. V gene TRBV27 combines with J gene TRBJ2-3; 7 bases are shared with TRBD1. J was trimmed by 5 bases and V by 5 bases; bases with no gene match: 10. Germline values: CDR1 MNHEY, CDR2 SMNVEV (reference sequence). This CDR3 contains 15 residues. CDR3 sequence reads: CASSTWGQFVDTQYF. CDR3 coding DNA: TGTGCCAGCAGTACTTGGGGACAGTTCGTAGATACGCAGTATTTT.

This chain joins TRBV2 and TRBJ1-3; D remains unclear. This CDR3 region has 16 residues. V lost 1 base and J 2 bases, leaving 12 bases between the germline ends. CDR1 is SNHLY and CDR2 is FYNNEI in the germline V gene. As DNA, the CDR3 is TGTGCCAGCAGTGAAGGCCAAACTAGAACTGGAAACACCATATATTTT. Translated: CASSEGQTRTGNTIYF.

Of note for this clonotype: The junction departs from the called germline gene at one end, perhaps through a read error. This chain's CDR3 is CSVGVGETLYF. CDR3 nucleotide sequence: TGCAGCGTAGGGGTAGGAGAGACCCTGTACTTC. The rearrangement joins TRBV29-1 to TRBJ2-5; D is possibly TRBD1 (5 bases). Germline CDR1 is SQVTM and CDR2 is ANQGSEA. The CDR3 runs to 11 residues.

V usage is TRBV20-1 and J usage is TRBJ2-7; 8 nucleotides agree with TRBD1. The V segment lost 4 bases and the J segment 2 bases; nucleotides outside the gene matches: 7. Germline V gives CDR1 DFQATT, CDR2 SNEGSKA (reference sequence). The CDR3 contains 14 residues. The CDR3 sequence: CSAKPPTGAYEQYF. The CDR3 DNA is TGCAGTGCTAAACCCCCGACAGGGGCCTACGAGCAGTACTTC.

This clonotype showed up many times. V usage is TRBV7-7 and J usage is TRBJ1-1, with D possibly TRBD1 on 5 matching bases. The CDR3 has 20 residues. Trimming shortened V by 3 bases and J by 6 bases, and 32 bases separated the two germline ends. Germline CDR1 reads SSHAT; CDR2 reads FNYEAQ (reference sequence). CDR3 protein: CASSFTRQAVGSRGDAEAFF. The CDR3 bases are TGTGCCAGCAGCTTCACCAGGCAAGCTGTGGGGAGCCGTGGGGACGCTGAAGCTTTCTTT.

The sample holds a few counts of this clonotype. The V call is TRBV7-9, the J call TRBJ1-1; D is ambiguous. The germline V gene has CDR1 SEHNR and CDR2 FQNEAQ (reference sequence). The V end lost 5 bases, the J end lost 1 base, and 11 bases lay between the germline ends. The length of the CDR3 is 14 residues. DNA for the CDR3: TGTGCCAGCAGCGATCATTCATCGAACACTGAAGCTTTCTTT. Amino acids: CASSDHSSNTEAFF.

The table lists this clonotype with a few counts. This chain connects TRBV7-6 to TRBJ2-3, with D tentatively TRBD1 (6 bases). V lost 4 bases and J lost 2, with 13 bases in between. Germline CDR1 SGHVS, CDR2 FNYEAQ. This CDR3 has 15 residues. CDR3 region: CASSSGTLYTDTQYF. Written as DNA, the CDR3 is TGTGCCAGCAGCTCCGGGACACTCTACACAGATACGCAGTATTTT.

This clonotype has a handful of counts. V gene TRBV5-1 combines with J gene TRBJ2-7; D tentatively fits TRBD1 or TRBD2 (5 bases each). Deletions cut 2 bases from V and 3 bases from J, with 15 bases between. The germline gives CDR1 SGHRS, CDR2 YFSETQ. CDR3 length equals 15 residues. The CDR3 region is CASSFRDVGDYEQYF. The CDR3 DNA is TGCGCCAGCAGCTTCCGGGACGTAGGGGACTACGAGCAGTACTTC.

This clonotype has ten or more counts. The V call is TRBV7-9, the J call TRBJ1-5; TRBD1 aligns across 8 bases. Germline V gene sequence: CDR1 SEHNR, CDR2 FQNEAQ (reference sequence). The CDR3 length is 15 residues. V shed 3 bases, J shed 4 bases, and the junction held 5 bases outside the gene matches. The CDR3 DNA reads TGTGCCAGCAGCTTCCGGGACAGGAGGAATCAGCCCCAGCATTTT. Translated, it gives CASSFRDRRNQPQHF.

This clonotype has a count of ten or more. The chain recombines TRBV7-9 with TRBJ1-5; unclear D gene. Per the germline V gene, CDR1 is SEHNR and CDR2 is FQNEAQ (reference sequence). The CDR3 is made up of 16 amino acids. Trimming pared 1 base from V and 3 bases from J, leaving 13 bases between. CDR3 in DNA: TGTGCCAGCAGCTTAGGGAACGCCGGCATCAATCAGCCCCAGCATTTT. Translating it yields CASSLGNAGINQPQHF. The full variable domain, its missing parts supplied by reference TRBV7-9 and TRBJ1-5, is DTGVSQNPRHKITKRGQNVTFRCDPISEHNRLYWYRQTLGQGPEFLTYFQNEAQLEKSRLLSDRFSAERPKGSFSTLEIQRTEQGDSAMYLCASSLGNAGINQPQHFGDGTRLSIL.

In its sample, this clonotype was seen many times. This chain's CDR3 is CASSLEFLTGPLSTDTQYF. The CDR3 DNA sequence: TGTGCCAGCAGCTTAGAATTCTTGACAGGACCCTTGTCCACAGATACGCAGTATTTT. The chain employs TRBV11-2 and TRBJ2-3, with a tentative D call TRBD1 (6 bases). V was trimmed by 0 bases and J by 2 bases, leaving 21 bases between them. Germline V gene sequence: CDR1 SGHAT, CDR2 FQNNGV. The CDR3 runs 19 residues.

The genes are TRBV9 and TRBJ1-1; D unclear. Trimming pared 0 bases from V and 11 bases from J, leaving 14 bases between. Germline V lookup: CDR1 SGDLS, CDR2 YYNGEE. The CDR3 is made up of 13 amino acids. The CDR3 loop is CASSVGFEGVAFF. In DNA form, the CDR3 reads TGTGCCAGCAGCGTAGGGTTTGAGGGTGTGGCTTTCTTT. Based on the CDR3 plus reference TRBV9 and TRBJ1-1, the full variable domain is DSGVTQTPKHLITATGQRVTLRCSPRSGDLSVYWYQQSLDQGLQFLIQYYNGEERAKGNILERFSAQQFPDLHSELNLSSLELGDSALYFCASSVGFEGVAFFGQGTRLTVV.

The sample holds a few counts of this clonotype. This sequence joins TRBV6-4 and TRBJ2-3; 9 positions match TRBD2. The CDR3 sequence is 15 residues long. CDR1 and CDR2 from the germline V gene are MRHNA and SNTAGT. The J segment lost 4 bases and the V segment lost 3 bases, leaving 5 bases of the junction unmatched. This CDR3 is CASSEGGGAADTQYF. CDR3 bases: TGTGCCAGCAGTGAAGGCGGGGGGGCCGCAGATACGCAGTATTTT.

This clonotype was detected many times. This rearrangement joins TRBV29-1 to TRBJ2-4; D tentatively reads TRBD1 or TRBD2 (5 bases each). The CDR3 spans 13 residues. Germline V lookup: CDR1 SQVTM, CDR2 ANQGSEA. The germline V and J ends were trimmed by 4 bases and 9 bases, with 16 bases remaining between them. For the CDR3, the DNA is TGCAGCGTTGGTGGCCGCTGGGACCCCATTCAGTACTTC. This gives the protein CSVGGRWDPIQYF.